Below, one T cell receptor beta chain is given with its context. The target antigen is unknown. The record originates from a study of beta chain features in type 1 diabetes. CDR1 and CDR2 from the germline V gene are MGHDK and SYGVNS. CDR3 size: 15 residues. Trimming took off 8 bases at V and 1 base at J, with 17 bases between the two ends. The whole isolated RNA underwent reverse transcription, so sequencing captured expressed TCRB transcripts. The table came from immunoSEQ multiplex PCR; TCRdb's copy has only in-frame clones and leaves some out. This table has hundreds of thousands of clones, over 12% appearing once. Study findings and constraints: All four CD4+ subsets of Type 1 diabetes patients contained TCRB CDR3s that were moderately but significantly shorter. TCRB repertoires of naive, central memory and Treg cells appeared more similar among patients than among healthy donors.

The rearrangement links TRBV25-1 to TRBJ2-5; possibly TRBD2 for D (6 bases). The receptor was isolated from a man aged 18 to 29 with type 1 diabetes. Material: naive CD4+ T cells from blood. CDR3 DNA sequence: TGTGCCAGCTCTCTAGTGGGAGGAATCCAAGAGACCCAGTACTTC. Its translation: CASSLVGGIQETQYF.